The 28 T cell receptor beta chains in this list originate from one sample, sequenced in a study of blood T cell repertoires in COVID-19. Sequencing was performed with immunoSEQ multiplex PCR; in TCRdb, only in-frame clones are kept and a portion is missing. The table shows about 390,000 clones, with around 87% occurring only once. Sequencing was performed on PBMCs or T cells enriched from blood (not recorded which). The receptors derive from a woman in her forties or fifties who had recovered from COVID-19.

The V call is TRBV7-2, the J call TRBJ1-1; the D is unclear. The V gene's germline CDR1 is SGHTA and CDR2 FQGNSA. This CDR3 has 16 residues. Trimming removed 4 bases from V and 1 base from J, with 16 bases in between. Written as DNA, the CDR3 is TGTGCCAGCAGCTGGCCTAAAGGTGAGGGGAACACTGAAGCTTTCTTT. Its translation is CASSWPKGEGNTEAFF.

The V and J genes are TRBV9 and TRBJ2-3; 8 bases fit TRBD2. Looked up from germline, CDR1 is SGDLS and CDR2 is YYNGEE. Trimming at V came to 3 bases and at J to 0 bases, leaving 3 bases not matched to a gene. This CDR3 comprises 15 residues. The chain's CDR3 is CASSALAGSTDTQYF. The DNA for the CDR3 is TGTGCCAGCAGCGCCTTAGCGGGGAGCACAGATACGCAGTATTTT.

The rearrangement links TRBV12-3 or TRBV12-4 to TRBJ1-2; perhaps TRBD1 as D (6 bases). This CDR3 contains 13 residues. V lost 7 bases and J 4 bases, leaving 13 bases between the germline ends. CDR3: CASTRQEAYGYTF. CDR3 nucleotide sequence: TGTGCCAGCACTCGACAGGAGGCCTATGGCTACACCTTC.

The genes are TRBV10-3 and TRBJ2-2, with unresolved D. V lost 6 bases, J lost 3 bases, and 11 bases lay in between. From germline, CDR1 is ENHRY and CDR2 SYGVKD. The CDR3 consists of 14 residues. CDR3 protein: CAIRRSGDTGELFF. The CDR3 DNA follows: TGTGCCATCAGGCGGTCGGGTGACACCGGGGAGCTGTTTTTT.

This chain uses TRBV2 with TRBJ1-3, with 7 bases lining up with TRBD1. Germline V gives CDR1 SNHLY, CDR2 FYNNEI. Losses at the gene ends were 3 bases for V and 0 bases for J; bases not matched to a gene: 5. The CDR3 is 16 residues long. The CDR3 DNA is TGTGCCAGCAGTGAGGGACAGCGTTTCTCTGGAAACACCATATATTTT. This sequence encodes CASSEGQRFSGNTIYF.

The chain couples TRBV9 to TRBJ2-3, with D uncertain. The CDR3 spans 14 residues. CDR1 and CDR2 (germline): SGDLS, YYNGEE. V shed 3 bases and J shed 5 bases, with 13 bases lying between them. The CDR3, as DNA: TGTGCCAGCAGCGAACTGTCCTCGGGAGATACGCAGTATTTT. This codes for CASSELSSGDTQYF.

J is TRBJ2-1 and V is TRBV5-5; tentative D call: TRBD2 (5 bases). The germline CDR1 and CDR2 sequences are SGHKS and YYEKEE (reference sequence). The CDR3 has 15 amino acids. V lost 4 bases and J lost 2, with 13 bases in between. The CDR3 here is CASSPSGFTYNEQFF. CDR3 coding DNA: TGTGCCAGCAGCCCCTCGGGGTTTACCTACAATGAGCAGTTCTTC.

A remark on this clone: The junction does not match germline at one end; this may be a read error. This chain joins TRBV7-7 and TRBJ2-5; perhaps TRBD2 as D (6 bases). Germline CDR1 reads SSHAT; CDR2 reads FNYEAQ (reference sequence). The CDR3 consists of 14 residues. The CDR3 DNA is TGTGCTAGCAGCCCCCGGAGGGTTGGTGAGACCCAGTACTTC. Protein sequence: CASSPRRVGETQYF.

The chain is built from TRBV6-5 and TRBJ2-3, with D uncertain. The CDR3 sequence is 12 residues long. The ends were cut back, 6 bases at V and 4 bases at J, with 8 bases in the middle. The germline V gene encodes CDR1 MNHEY and CDR2 SVGAGI. The chain's CDR3 is CASRPEADTQYF. The CDR3 region has the DNA TGTGCCAGCAGGCCTGAGGCAGATACGCAGTATTTT.

The DNA for the CDR3 is TGTGCCATCACCCGAGGGGGGGTCACTGAAGCTTTCTTT. Translation gives CAITRGGVTEAFF. The V call is TRBV10-3, the J call TRBJ1-1, with a tentative D call TRBD1 (6 bases). CDR1 and CDR2 from the germline V gene are ENHRY and SYGVKD. V was pared by 7 bases and J by 4 bases, with 13 bases between. The CDR3 consists of 13 residues.

V gene TRBV30 combines with J gene TRBJ1-5; 7 bases align to TRBD1. The CDR3 contains 13 residues. Germline CDR1 is GTSNPN and CDR2 is SVGIG (reference sequence). V lost 2 bases, J lost 6 bases, and 4 bases stayed unmatched. For the CDR3, the DNA is TGTGCCTGGAGTCCACAGGGGAGTCAGCCCCAGCATTTT. This translates into CAWSPQGSQPQHF.

This sequence joins TRBV6-5 and TRBJ2-5, with TRBD1 matching over 11 bases. The CDR3 runs 14 residues. Trimming at V came to 10 bases and at J to 5 bases, leaving 9 bases not matched to a gene. CDR1 MNHEY and CDR2 SVGAGI come from the germline V gene. In DNA form, the CDR3 reads TGTGCCACCAGCGGACAGGGGGCTAGGGAGACCCAGTACTTC. Protein: CATSGQGARETQYF.

The rearrangement joins TRBV28 to TRBJ1-4; D perhaps matches TRBD1 (5 bases). V was shortened by 11 bases and J by 0 bases, with 16 bases between the two germline ends. Germline CDR1 is MDHEN and CDR2 is SYDVKM. The CDR3 length is 15 residues. The CDR3 DNA sequence: TGTGCCGGACGGAGCCGGGGGGCAACTAATGAAAAACTGTTTTTT. Translated, it gives CAGRSRGATNEKLFF.

The J gene is TRBJ2-7, the V gene TRBV2; 7 nucleotides align to TRBD1. In germline, CDR1 is SNHLY, CDR2 FYNNEI. Trimming at V came to 5 bases and at J to 1 base, leaving 5 bases not matched to a gene. The CDR3 runs 14 residues. As DNA, the CDR3 is TGTGCCAGCAGTCTCGGGACAGTATCCTACGAGCAGTACTTC. Residues: CASSLGTVSYEQYF.

This clone was counted only a few times. The chain combines TRBV7-9 with TRBJ1-6, with 7 bases aligning to TRBD1. The CDR3 extends over 14 amino acids. V dropped 5 bases and J dropped 7; count of bases not matched to a gene: 5. CDR1 and CDR2 (germline): SEHNR, FQNEAQ (reference sequence). In nucleotides, the CDR3 is TGTGCCAGCAGCGCTAGGGACAGCAATTCACCCCTCCACTTT. Translated: CASSARDSNSPLHF.

The chain uses TRBV30 and TRBJ1-6; 8 positions agree with TRBD1. V was pared by 7 bases and J by 7 bases, with 3 bases of the junction left unmatched. Germline CDR1 and CDR2: GTSNPN and SVGIG (reference sequence). CDR3 length: 12 residues. The CDR3 DNA follows: TGTGCCTCTCGACAGGGGAATTCACCCCTCCACTTT. Translation gives CASRQGNSPLHF.

The V gene is TRBV10-1, the J gene TRBJ1-1, with TRBD1 as a possible D gene (5 bases). The length of the CDR3 is 12 residues. V was clipped by 7 bases and J by 6 bases, with 12 bases between them. The germline V gene has CDR1 WNHNN and CDR2 SYGVQD (reference sequence). The CDR3, as DNA: TGCGCCAGCACAAAATTGGGGCCTGAAGCTTTCTTT. Translating gives CASTKLGPEAFF.

This sequence joins TRBV5-1 and TRBJ1-4; 12 nucleotides line up with TRBD1. Trimming at V came to 4 bases and at J to 8 bases, leaving 9 bases not matched to a gene. From germline, CDR1 is SGHRS and CDR2 YFSETQ. This CDR3 comprises 16 residues. The CDR3 bases are TGCGCCAGCAGCGTGGAGGGACAGGGGGCGAGAGAAAAACTGTTTTTT. It is translated as CASSVEGQGAREKLFF.

This chain joins TRBV7-2 and TRBJ1-3; 7 bases are shared with TRBD1. Trimming removed 5 bases from V and 5 bases from J; junction bases left unmatched: 12. The CDR3 is made up of 16 amino acids. Per germline, CDR1 SGHTA and CDR2 FQGNSA. Here the CDR3 reads CASSQKGSGGRNTIYF. The DNA for the CDR3 is TGTGCCAGCAGCCAAAAGGGGTCAGGGGGTAGAAACACCATATATTTT.

CDR3 in amino acids: CASSQEPGAGELFF. As DNA, the CDR3 is TGTGCCAGCAGCCAAGAACCGGGGGCCGGGGAGCTGTTTTTT. The gene calls are TRBV4-2 and TRBJ2-2, with a possible D match to TRBD2 (6 bases). The CDR3 is 14 residues long. V lost 0 bases to trimming and J lost 6 bases, with 8 bases between them. Germline V CDR1 and CDR2: LGHNA, YNFKEQ.

The V and J genes are TRBV28 and TRBJ1-2; no reliable D call. The CDR3 extends over 11 amino acids. CDR1 is MDHEN and CDR2 is SYDVKM in the germline V gene. The germline V and J ends were trimmed by 4 bases and 5 bases, with 5 bases remaining between them. CDR3 loop: CASSSQYGYTF. The CDR3 coding sequence is TGTGCCAGCAGTTCCCAATATGGCTACACCTTC.

The rearrangement joins TRBV9 to TRBJ2-2, with 8 nucleotides matching TRBD2. CDR3 size: 16 residues. Trimming at V came to 3 bases and at J to 5 bases, leaving 9 bases not matched to a gene. CDR1 SGDLS and CDR2 YYNGEE come from the germline V gene. As DNA, the CDR3 is TGTGCCAGCAGCGACCCGGGGGGGGCGGGAACCGGGGAGCTGTTTTTT. Translated, it gives CASSDPGGAGTGELFF.

This chain joins TRBV19 and TRBJ1-1; the D gene is possibly TRBD1 (5 bases). This CDR3 has 15 amino acids. The ends were cut back, 3 bases at V and 2 bases at J, with 13 bases in the middle. Germline assignment: CDR1 LNHDA and CDR2 SQIVND (reference sequence). This chain's CDR3 is CASSMGQVTNTEAFF. The CDR3 bases are TGTGCCAGTAGTATGGGGCAGGTCACTAACACTGAAGCTTTCTTT.

This clone was counted only a few times. The chain joins TRBV4-1 to TRBJ1-2; 8 bases are a match to TRBD1. V shed 1 base and J 4 bases; nucleotides not matched to a gene: 2. The CDR3 is 14 residues long. Germline CDR1 reads MGHRA; CDR2 reads YSYEKL. The CDR3 nucleotides are TGCGCCAGCAGCCAAGGGACAGGGAGCTATGGCTACACCTTC. Its protein product is CASSQGTGSYGYTF.

On this clone: Sequence at one end of the junction differs from germline and may be a read error. This sequence joins TRBV12-3 or TRBV12-4 and TRBJ1-2; D gene ambiguous. The CDR3 is 10 residues long. The CDR3 coding sequence is TGTGCCAGCAGTTACGGTGTGGAGGAGTTT. Translated: CASSYGVEEF.

This chain links TRBV28 with TRBJ1-2; 11 bases agree with TRBD1. V dropped 8 bases and J dropped 0; count of bases not matched to a gene: 11. The V gene's germline CDR1 is MDHEN and CDR2 SYDVKM. This CDR3 spans 17 amino acids. The CDR3 region is CASLSWGQGDTNYGYTF. The CDR3 nucleotides are TGTGCCAGCCTGAGTTGGGGACAGGGGGATACTAACTATGGCTACACCTTC.

The CDR3 DNA reads as TGCGCCAGCAGCCTCCACAGGGGGGATGGCTACACCTTC. This gives the protein CASSLHRGDGYTF. The chain joins TRBV5-1 to TRBJ1-2; 8 positions match TRBD1. The CDR3 has 13 amino acids. Germline-derived CDR1 and CDR2 are SGHRS and YFSETQ. The ends lost 4 bases at V and 6 bases at J; junction bases unmatched: 5.

CDR3 DNA: TGTGCCAGCAGCCAAGGCAGGGGATATTCACCCCTCCACTTT. As protein: CASSQGRGYSPLHF. This chain connects TRBV14 to TRBJ1-6; weak D call: TRBD1 (6 bases). Trimming shortened V by 1 base and J by 8 bases, and 9 bases separated the two germline ends. This CDR3 has 14 amino acids. CDR1 and CDR2 from the germline V gene are SGHDN and FVKESK.